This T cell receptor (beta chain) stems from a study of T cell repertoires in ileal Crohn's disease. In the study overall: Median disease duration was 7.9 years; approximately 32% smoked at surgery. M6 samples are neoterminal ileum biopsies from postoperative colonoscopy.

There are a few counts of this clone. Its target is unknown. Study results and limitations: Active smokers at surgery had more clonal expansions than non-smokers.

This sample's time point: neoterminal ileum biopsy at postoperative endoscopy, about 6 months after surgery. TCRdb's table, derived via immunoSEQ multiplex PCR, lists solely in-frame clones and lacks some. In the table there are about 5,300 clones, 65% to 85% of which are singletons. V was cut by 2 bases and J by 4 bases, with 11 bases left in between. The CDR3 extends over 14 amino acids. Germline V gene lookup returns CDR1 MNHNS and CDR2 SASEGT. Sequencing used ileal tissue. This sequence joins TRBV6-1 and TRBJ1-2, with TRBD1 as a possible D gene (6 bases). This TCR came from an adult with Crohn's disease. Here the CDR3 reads CASSEQGPGYGYTF. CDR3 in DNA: TGTGCCAGCAGTGAACAGGGGCCGGGCTATGGCTACACCTTC.